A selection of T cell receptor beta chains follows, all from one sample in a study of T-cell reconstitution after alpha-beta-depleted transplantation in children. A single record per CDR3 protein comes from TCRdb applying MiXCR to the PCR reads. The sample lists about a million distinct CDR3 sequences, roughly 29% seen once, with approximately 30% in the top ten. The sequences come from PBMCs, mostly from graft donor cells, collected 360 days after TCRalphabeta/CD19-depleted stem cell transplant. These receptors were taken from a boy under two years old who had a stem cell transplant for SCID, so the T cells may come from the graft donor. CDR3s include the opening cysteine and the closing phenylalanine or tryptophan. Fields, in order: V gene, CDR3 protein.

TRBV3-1 CASSQDTQGLRAYEQYF
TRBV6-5 CASSYSVLAGELFF
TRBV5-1 CASSWGLAPDTQYF
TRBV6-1 CASMQTSGGNTGELFF
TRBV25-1 CASRDSHYEQYF
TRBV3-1 CASSQRQGGYNEQFF
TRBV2 CASSEGTGADTQYF
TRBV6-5 CASSYSMDSGNGYTF
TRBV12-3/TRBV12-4 CASSLNRAVGYEQYF
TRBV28 CASSLGHAGKSTDTQYF
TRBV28 CASRSPGGASYEQYF
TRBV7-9 CASSPGVFQETQYF
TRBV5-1 CASSPSAVKETQYF
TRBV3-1 CASSLSKRNEAFF
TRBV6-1 CASRPPGYRGVNTEAFF
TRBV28 CASSSFPNPQGRQDTQYF
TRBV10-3 CAISESSGAGNTEAFF
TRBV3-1 CASSQTQNRGGNTEAFF
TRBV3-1 CASTQNWDVLSGNTIYF
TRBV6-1 CASLGWLAKNIQYF
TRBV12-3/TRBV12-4 CASSLANRDEQFF
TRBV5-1 CASSLGGGQPYEQYF
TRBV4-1 CASSHGRTGGWNEKLFF
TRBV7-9 CASTGVGGWDTEAFF
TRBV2 CASRARGGPSTDTQYF
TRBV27 CASSLARGWYNEQFF
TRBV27 CASSWGSSAQPQHF
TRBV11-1 CASSWGAEWTEAFF
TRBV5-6 CATNLWGSGANVLTF
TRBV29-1 CSDTTRVPETQYF
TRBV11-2 CASSLKRLAGARSTDTQYF
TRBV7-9 CASSSARVFYNEQFF
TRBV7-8 CASSADRAFQPQHF
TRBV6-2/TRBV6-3 CASRISGGGEFF
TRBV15 CATSSDSFGGYTEAFF
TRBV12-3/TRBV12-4 CASSPGDGPEEQYF
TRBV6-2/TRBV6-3 CASSPGTRVGQFF
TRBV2 CASRRDRLSNQPQHF